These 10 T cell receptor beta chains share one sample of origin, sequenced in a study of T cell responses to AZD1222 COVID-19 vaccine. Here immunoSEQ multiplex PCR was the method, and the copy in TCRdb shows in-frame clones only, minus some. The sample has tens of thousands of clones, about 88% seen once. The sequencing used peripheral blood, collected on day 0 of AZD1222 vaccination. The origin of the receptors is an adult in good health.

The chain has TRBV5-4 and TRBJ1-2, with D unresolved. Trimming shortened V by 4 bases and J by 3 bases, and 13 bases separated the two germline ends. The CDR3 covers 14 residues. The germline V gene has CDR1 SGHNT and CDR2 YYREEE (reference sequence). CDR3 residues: CASSPQVLDYGYTF. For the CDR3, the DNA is TGTGCCAGCAGCCCCCAGGTGCTGGACTATGGCTACACCTTC.

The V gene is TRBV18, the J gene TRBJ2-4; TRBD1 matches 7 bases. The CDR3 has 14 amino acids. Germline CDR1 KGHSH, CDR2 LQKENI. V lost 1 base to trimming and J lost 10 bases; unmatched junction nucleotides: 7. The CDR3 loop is CASSPRGGDAIQYF. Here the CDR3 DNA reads TGTGCCAGCTCACCACGAGGGGGCGATGCTATTCAGTACTTC.

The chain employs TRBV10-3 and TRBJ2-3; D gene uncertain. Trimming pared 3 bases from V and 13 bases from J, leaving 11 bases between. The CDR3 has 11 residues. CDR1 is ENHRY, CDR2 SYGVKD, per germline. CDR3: CAISDTGPKYF. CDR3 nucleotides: TGTGCCATCAGTGACACGGGCCCTAAGTATTTT.

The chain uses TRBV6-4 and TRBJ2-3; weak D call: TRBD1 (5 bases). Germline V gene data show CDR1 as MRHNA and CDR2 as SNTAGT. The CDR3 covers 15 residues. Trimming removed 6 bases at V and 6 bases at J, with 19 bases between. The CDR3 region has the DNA TGTGCCAGCAGGACGCAAGCCTTGGGGCCGGATACGCAGTATTTT. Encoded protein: CASRTQALGPDTQYF.

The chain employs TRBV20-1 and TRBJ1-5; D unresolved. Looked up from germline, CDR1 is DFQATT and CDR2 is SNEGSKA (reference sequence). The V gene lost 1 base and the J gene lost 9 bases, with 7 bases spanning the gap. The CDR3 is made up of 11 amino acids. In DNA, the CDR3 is TGCAGTGCTAGAGGGTTCGGGCCCCAGCATTTT. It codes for CSARGFGPQHF.

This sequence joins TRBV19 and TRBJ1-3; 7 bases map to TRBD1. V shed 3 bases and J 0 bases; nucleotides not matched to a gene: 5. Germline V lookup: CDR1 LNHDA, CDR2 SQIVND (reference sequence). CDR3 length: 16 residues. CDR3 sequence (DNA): TGTGCCAGTAGTATCGGGACAGCCTTCTCTGGAAACACCATATATTTT. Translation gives CASSIGTAFSGNTIYF.

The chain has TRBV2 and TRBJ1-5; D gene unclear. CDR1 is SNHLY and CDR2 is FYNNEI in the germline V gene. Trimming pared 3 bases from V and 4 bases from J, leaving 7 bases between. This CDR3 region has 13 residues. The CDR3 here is CASSDLQNQPQHF. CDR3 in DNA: TGTGCCAGCAGTGATTTACAGAATCAGCCCCAGCATTTT.

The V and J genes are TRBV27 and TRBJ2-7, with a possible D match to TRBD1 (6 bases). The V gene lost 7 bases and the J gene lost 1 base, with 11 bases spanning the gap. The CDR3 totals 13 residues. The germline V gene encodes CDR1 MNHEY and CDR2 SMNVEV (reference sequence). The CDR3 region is CASTFRGSYEQYF. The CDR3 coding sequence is TGTGCCAGCACTTTCAGGGGATCCTACGAGCAGTACTTC.

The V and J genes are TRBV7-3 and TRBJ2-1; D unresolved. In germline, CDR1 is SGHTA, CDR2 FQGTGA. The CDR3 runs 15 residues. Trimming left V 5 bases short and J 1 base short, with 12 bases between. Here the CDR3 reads CASSPQALSYNEQFF. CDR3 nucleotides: TGTGCCAGCAGCCCCCAGGCCCTTTCCTACAATGAGCAGTTCTTC.

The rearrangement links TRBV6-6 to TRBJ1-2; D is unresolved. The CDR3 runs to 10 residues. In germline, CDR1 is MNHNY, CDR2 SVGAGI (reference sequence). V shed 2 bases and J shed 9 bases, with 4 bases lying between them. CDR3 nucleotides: TGTGCCAGCAGTTACGATAGCTACACCTTC. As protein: CASSYDSYTF.